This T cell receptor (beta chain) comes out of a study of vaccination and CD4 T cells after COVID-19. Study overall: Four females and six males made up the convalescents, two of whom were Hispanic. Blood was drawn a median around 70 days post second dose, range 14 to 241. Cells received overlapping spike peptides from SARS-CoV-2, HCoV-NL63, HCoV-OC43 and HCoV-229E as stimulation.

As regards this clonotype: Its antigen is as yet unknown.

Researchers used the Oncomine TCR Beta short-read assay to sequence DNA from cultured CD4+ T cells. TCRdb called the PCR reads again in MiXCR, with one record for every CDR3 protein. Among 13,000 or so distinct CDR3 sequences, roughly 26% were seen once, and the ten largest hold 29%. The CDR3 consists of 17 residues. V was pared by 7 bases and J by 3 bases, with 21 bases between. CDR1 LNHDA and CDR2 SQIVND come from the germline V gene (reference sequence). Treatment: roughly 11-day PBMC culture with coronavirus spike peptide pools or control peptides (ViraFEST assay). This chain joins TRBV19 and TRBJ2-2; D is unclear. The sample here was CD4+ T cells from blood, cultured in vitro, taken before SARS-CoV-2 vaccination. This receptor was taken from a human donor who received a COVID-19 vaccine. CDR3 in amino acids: CASTPPVAGDYTGELFF. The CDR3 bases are TGTGCCAGTACCCCGCCTGTGGCAGGAGACTACACCGGGGAGCTGTTTTTT. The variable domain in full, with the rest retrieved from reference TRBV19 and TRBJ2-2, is DGGITQSPKYLFRKEGQNVTLSCEQNLNHDAMYWYRQDPGQGLRLIYYSQIVNDFQKGDIAEGYSVSREKKESFPLTVTSAQKNPTAFYLCASTPPVAGDYTGELFFGEGSRLTVL.